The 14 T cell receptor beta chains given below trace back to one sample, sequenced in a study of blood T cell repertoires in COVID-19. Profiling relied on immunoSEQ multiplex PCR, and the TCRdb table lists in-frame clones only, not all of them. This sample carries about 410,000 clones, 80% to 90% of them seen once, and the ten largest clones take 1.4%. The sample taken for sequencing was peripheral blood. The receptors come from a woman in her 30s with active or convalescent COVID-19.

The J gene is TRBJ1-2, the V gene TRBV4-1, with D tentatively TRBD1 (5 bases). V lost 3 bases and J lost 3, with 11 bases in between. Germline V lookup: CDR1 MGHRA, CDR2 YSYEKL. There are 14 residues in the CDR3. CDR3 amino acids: CASSHGGIDYGYTF. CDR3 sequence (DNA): TGCGCCAGCAGCCACGGGGGTATCGACTATGGCTACACCTTC.

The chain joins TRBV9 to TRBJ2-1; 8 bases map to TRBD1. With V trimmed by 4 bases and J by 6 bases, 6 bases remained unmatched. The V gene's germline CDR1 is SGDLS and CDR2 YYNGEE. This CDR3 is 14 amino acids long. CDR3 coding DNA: TGTGCCAGCAGCATACGGACAGGGCGCAATGAGCAGTTCTTC. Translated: CASSIRTGRNEQFF.

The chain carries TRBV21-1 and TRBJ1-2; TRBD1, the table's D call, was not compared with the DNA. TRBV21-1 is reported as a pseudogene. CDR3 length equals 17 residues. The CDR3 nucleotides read TGTGCCAGCAGCAAAAAAAGGGGACACCTATCTAACTATGGCTACACCTTC. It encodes CASSKKRGHLSNYGYTF.

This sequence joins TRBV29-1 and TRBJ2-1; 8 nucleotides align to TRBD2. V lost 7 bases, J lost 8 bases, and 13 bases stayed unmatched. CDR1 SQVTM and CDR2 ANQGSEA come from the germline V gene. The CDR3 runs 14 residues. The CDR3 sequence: CSGGPGTSSDEQFF. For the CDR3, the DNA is TGCAGCGGGGGCCCCGGGACTAGTAGCGATGAGCAGTTCTTC.

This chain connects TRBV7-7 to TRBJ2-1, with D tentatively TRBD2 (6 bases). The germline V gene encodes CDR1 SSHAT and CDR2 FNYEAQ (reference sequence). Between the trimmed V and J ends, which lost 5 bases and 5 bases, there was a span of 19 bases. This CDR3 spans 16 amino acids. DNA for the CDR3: TGTGCCAGCAGCGCAAGCCTTCCTAGCGCACACAATGAGCAGTTCTTC. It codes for CASSASLPSAHNEQFF. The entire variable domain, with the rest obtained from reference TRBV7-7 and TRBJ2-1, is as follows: GAGVSQSPRYKVTKRGQDVTLRCDPISSHATLYWYQQALGQGPEFLTYFNYEAQPDKSGLPSDRFSAERPEGSISTLTIQRTEQRDSAMYRCASSASLPSAHNEQFFGPGTRLTVL.

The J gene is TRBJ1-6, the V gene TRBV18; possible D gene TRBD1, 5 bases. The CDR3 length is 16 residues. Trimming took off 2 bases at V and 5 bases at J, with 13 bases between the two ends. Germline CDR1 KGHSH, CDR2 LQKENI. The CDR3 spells CASSPNHPGNNSPLHF. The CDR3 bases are TGTGCCAGCTCACCAAACCATCCAGGGAATAATTCACCCCTCCACTTT.

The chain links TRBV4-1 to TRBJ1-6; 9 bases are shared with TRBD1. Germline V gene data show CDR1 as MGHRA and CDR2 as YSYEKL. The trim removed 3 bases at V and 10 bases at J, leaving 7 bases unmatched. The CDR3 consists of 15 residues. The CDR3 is CASSQRDRVESPLHF. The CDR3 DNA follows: TGCGCCAGCAGCCAGAGGGACAGGGTAGAGTCACCCCTCCACTTT.

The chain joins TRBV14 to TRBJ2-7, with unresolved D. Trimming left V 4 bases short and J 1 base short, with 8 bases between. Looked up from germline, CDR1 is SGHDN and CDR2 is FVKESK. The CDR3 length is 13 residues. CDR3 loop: CASSLSVSYEQYF. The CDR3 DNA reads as TGTGCCAGCAGCCTCTCTGTTTCCTACGAGCAGTACTTC.

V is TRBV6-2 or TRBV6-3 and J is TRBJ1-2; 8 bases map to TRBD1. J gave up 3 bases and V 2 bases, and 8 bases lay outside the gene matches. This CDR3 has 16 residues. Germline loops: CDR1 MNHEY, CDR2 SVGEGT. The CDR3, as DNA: TGTGCCAGCAGTTACGTCAGGGGGCAAGAGGACTATGGCTACACCTTC. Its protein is CASSYVRGQEDYGYTF.

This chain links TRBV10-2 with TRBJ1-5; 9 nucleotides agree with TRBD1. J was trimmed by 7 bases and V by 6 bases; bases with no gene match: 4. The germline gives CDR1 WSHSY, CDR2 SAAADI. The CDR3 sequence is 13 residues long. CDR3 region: CASSGTGSQPQHF. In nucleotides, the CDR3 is TGCGCCAGCAGCGGGACAGGGAGCCAGCCCCAGCATTTT.

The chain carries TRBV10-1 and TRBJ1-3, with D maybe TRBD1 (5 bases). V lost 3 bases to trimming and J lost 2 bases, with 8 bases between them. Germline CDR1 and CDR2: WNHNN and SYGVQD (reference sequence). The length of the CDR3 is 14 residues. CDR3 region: CASSDGAAGNTIYF. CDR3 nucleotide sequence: TGCGCCAGCAGTGATGGGGCAGCTGGAAACACCATATATTTT.

CDR3 loop: CASSLGLAGDTEAFF. The CDR3 DNA sequence: TGCGCCAGCAGCTTGGGTCTCGCGGGCGACACTGAAGCTTTCTTT. The chain links TRBV5-1 to TRBJ1-1; no definite D call. V was pared by 0 bases and J by 3 bases, with 12 bases between. Looked up from germline, CDR1 is SGHRS and CDR2 is YFSETQ. The CDR3 contains 15 residues. Full variable domain (remainder filled in from reference TRBV5-1 and TRBJ1-1): KAGVTQTPRYLIKTRGQQVTLSCSPISGHRSVSWYQQTPGQGLQFLFEYFSETQRNKGNFPGRFSGRQFSNSRSEMNVSTLELGDSALYLCASSLGLAGDTEAFFGQGTRLTVV.

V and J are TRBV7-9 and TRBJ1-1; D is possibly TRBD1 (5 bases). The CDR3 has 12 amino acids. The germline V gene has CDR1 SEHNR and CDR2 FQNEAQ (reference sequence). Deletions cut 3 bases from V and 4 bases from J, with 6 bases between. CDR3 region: CASSLGPTEAFF. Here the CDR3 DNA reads TGTGCCAGCAGCTTGGGGCCCACTGAAGCTTTCTTT.

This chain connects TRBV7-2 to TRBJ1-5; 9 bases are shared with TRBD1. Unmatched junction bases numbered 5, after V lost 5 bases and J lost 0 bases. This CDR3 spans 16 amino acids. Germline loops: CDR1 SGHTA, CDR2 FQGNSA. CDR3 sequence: CASSHGTGISNQPQHF. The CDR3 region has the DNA TGTGCCAGCAGCCACGGGACAGGGATTAGCAATCAGCCCCAGCATTTT.